This T cell receptor (beta chain) came from a study of response to subunit inactivated influenza vaccine. Study-wide findings and caveats: Authors suggested few new T cells are recruited by each seasonal influenza vaccination.

This clonotype was counted ten times or more. Its antigen is undetermined. TCRdb recomputed calls from the RT-PCR reads with MiXCR, one row per CDR3 protein. The top ten hold 11% of the sample, which has about 780,000 distinct CDR3 sequences, roughly 18% seen once. The germline V gene encodes CDR1 DFQATT and CDR2 SNEGSKA (reference sequence). V lost 6 bases to trimming and J lost 3 bases, with 12 bases between them. The CDR3 has 13 amino acids. Sequenced material: PBMCs from blood, taken 5 to 6 days after vaccination. This TCR derives from a man in his forties or fifties who received an inactivated influenza vaccine. The chain uses TRBV20-1 and TRBJ1-5, with a tentative D call TRBD1 (5 bases). DNA for the CDR3: TGCAGTGCCTCCCGGGGGACCAATCAGCCCCAGCATTTT. Protein product: CSASRGTNQPQHF.